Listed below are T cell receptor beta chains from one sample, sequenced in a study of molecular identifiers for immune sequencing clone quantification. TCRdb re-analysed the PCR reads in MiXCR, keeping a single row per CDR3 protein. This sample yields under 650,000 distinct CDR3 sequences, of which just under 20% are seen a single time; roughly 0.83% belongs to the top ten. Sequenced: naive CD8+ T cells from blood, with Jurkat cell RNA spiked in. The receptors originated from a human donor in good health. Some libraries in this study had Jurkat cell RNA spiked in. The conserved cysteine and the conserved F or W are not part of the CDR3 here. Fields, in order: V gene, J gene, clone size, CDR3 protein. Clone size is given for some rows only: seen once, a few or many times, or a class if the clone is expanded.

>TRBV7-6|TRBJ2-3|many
ASSKPLGADTQY
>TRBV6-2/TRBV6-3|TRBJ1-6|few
ASGWESGTPLH
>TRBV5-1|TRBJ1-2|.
ASSLVGYDRDHYT
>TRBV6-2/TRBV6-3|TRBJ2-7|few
ASSSRPDELY
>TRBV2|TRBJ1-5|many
ASTTGYGNQPQH
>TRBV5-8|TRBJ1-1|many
ASSAGQGFGTEAF
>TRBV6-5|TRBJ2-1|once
ASSYAVFGTGDNEQF
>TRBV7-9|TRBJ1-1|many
ASSRLIIEAF
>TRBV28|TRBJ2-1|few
ASSSAGLSYNEQF
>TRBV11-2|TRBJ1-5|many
ASSPSPNQPQH
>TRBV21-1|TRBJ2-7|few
ASSKVEGQGSSYEQY
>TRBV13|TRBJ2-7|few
ASSLGQSYYEQY
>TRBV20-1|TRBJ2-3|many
SAPLFAGEGGTQY
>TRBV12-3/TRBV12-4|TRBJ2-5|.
ASSLDGGLEETQY
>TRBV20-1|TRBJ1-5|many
SAHIRTGGADSNQPQH
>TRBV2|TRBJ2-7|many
ASSGDESYEQY
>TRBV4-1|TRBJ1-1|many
ASNHGDTEAF
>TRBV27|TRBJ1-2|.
ASSPSPGQDYVYGYT
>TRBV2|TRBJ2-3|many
ASSENYGTTVGDTQY
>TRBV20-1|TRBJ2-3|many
SAPPVVGDTQY
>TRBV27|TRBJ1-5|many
ATSWSRDQPQH
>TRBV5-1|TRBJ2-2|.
ASGLRASGSGTGELF
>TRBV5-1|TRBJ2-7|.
ASSWGIRSSYEQY
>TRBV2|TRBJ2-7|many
ASTSAREGWYEQY
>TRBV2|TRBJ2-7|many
ASSVEGSYEQY
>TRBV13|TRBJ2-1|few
ASSSWDRGGDNEQF
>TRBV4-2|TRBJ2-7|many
ASSPGAPPREQY
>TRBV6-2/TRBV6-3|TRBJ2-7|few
ASSYPYGPYEQY
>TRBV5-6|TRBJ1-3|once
ASSHGAGHIQNTIY
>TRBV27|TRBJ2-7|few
ASRPDRTTYEQY
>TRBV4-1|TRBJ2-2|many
ASSQVQGSYTGELF
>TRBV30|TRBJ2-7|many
AWSQGSLEQY
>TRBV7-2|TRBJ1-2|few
ASSPPGDSGYGYT
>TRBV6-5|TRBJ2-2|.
ASSYGVTGELF
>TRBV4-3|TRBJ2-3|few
VSSQGVTDTQY
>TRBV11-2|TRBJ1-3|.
ASSFEQGPGDTIY
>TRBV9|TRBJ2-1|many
ASSVEVLSSYNEQF
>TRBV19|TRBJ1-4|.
ASSIDRERLF
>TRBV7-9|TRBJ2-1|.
ASSSLTWDRGYNEQF
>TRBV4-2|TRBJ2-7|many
ASSQVLDVSYEQY
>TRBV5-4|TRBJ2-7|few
ASSPGGSKYEQY
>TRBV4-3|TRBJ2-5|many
ASSQDWGRETQY